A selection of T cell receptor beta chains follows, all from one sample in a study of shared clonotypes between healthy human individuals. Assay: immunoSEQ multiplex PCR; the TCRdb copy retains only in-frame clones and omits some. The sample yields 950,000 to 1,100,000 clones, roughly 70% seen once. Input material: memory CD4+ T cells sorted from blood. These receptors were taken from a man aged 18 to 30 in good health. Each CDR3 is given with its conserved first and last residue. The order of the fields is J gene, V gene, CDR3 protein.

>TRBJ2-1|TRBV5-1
CASSSWGSGQNEQFF
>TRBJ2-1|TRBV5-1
CASSIHEGLYGSEQFF
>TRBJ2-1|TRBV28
CASSLWKTSGGRDEQFF
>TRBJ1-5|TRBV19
CASSRPQGSNQPQHF
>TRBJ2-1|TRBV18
CASSPGQGEQFF
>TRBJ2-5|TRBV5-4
CASSTGGGETQYF
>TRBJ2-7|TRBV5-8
CASSLGGTGYEQYF
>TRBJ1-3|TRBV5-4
CASSAVEGRTGNTIYF
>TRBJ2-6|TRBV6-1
CATQRVSGANVLTF
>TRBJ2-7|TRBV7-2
CASSLATGSYEQYF
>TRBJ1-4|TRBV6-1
CASSESLVGTNEKLFF
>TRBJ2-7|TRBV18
CASSLDRSSYEQYF
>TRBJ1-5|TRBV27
CASTPQGVSNQPQHF
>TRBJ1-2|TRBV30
CARTLGKTNYGYTF
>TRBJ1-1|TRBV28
CASSPQGVRDTEAFF
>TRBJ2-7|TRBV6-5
CATKRTVSSYEQYF
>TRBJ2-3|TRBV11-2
CASSHSTGAGAVTDTQYF
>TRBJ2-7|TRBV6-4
CASSDSKGTGGSDQYF
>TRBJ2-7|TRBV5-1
CASSSPSGSGEQYF
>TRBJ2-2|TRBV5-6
CASSYLQGAAGELFF
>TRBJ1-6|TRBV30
CAWGRVSSYNSPLHF
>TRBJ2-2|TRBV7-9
CASSLSIGELFF
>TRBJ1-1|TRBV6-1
CASRTGVNANTEAFF
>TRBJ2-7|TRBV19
CASSKTGVGYEQYF
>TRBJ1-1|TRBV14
CASSQAFASTEAFF
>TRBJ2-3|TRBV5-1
CASSGTSGTDTQYF
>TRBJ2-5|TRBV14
CASSQEMRTSGGETQYF
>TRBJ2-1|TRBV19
CASSIKGLAGEFF
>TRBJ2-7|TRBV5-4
CASSFQGYEQYF
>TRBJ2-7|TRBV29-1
CSVTPGIRAEQYF
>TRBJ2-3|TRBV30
CAWSAEVTDTQYF
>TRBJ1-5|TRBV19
CARSRDREMDQPQHF
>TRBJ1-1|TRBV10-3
CATAPTGSATEAFF
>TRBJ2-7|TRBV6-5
CASRVAGVSEQYF
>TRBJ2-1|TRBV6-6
CASSVGGRDQFF
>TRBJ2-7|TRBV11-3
CASSKWGGQGDEQYF
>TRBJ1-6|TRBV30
CAWSVSGHSYNSPLHF
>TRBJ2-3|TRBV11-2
CASSLGQAYTDTQYF
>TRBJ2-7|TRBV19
CASALGSGGSYEQYF
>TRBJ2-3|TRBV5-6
CASSLAGTQISTDTQYF
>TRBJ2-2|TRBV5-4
CATSLGDRPTGELFF
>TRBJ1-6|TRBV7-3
CASSLTLAVNSPLHF
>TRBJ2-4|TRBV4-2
CASSPGLVGERNIQYF
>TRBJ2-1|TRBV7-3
CASSLTGGPVNEQFF
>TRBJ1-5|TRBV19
CASSKRMDQPQHF
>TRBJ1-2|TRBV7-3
CASSHTGESGYTF
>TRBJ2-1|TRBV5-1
CASSFASGRAPNSYNEQFF
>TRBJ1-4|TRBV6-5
CATLGQGYEKLFF
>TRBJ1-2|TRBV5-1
CASSYGGEHYGYTF
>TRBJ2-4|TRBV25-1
CASSPTTGLQNIQYF
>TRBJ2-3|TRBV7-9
CASSSLERTTDTQYF
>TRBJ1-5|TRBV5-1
CASSLEGQGAHQPQHF
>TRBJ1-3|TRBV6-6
CASSYSPDSGNTIYF
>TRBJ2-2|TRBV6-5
CATRRGGLYTGELFF
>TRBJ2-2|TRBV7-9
CASSLDPFGELFF
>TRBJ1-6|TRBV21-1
CASSEGTPYNSPLHF
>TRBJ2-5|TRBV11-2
CASSSGGGGSQETQYF
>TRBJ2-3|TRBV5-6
CASRTLLTELRTDTQYF
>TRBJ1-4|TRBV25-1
CASSDHRGRVAEKLFF